This TCR beta chain derives from a study of T cell responses to AZD1222 COVID-19 vaccine. Doses given second, at about 4 or about 12 weeks, were pooled. TCRdb's table, derived via immunoSEQ multiplex PCR, lists solely in-frame clones and lacks some. The sample has around 170,000 clones; about 93% are singletons. With V trimmed by 1 base and J by 3 bases, 10 bases remained unmatched. The CDR3 has 17 amino acids. The germline V gene has CDR1 LGHNA and CDR2 YNFKEQ. Worth noting for this clone: No antigen is known for it.

Regarding the study as a whole: Receipt of two AZD1222 doses was followed by a rise in Spike-specific TCR breadth and depth.

This clonotype originated in an adult who received the AZD1222 COVID-19 vaccine. The sample here was peripheral blood, taken 28 days after the second AZD1222 dose. This chain uses TRBV4-2 with TRBJ2-7, with 9 bases matching TRBD2. CDR3 protein: CASSQGSGSGSSYEQYF. DNA for the CDR3: TGTGCCAGCAGCCAAGGTTCGGGTAGCGGGAGCAGCTACGAGCAGTACTTC.